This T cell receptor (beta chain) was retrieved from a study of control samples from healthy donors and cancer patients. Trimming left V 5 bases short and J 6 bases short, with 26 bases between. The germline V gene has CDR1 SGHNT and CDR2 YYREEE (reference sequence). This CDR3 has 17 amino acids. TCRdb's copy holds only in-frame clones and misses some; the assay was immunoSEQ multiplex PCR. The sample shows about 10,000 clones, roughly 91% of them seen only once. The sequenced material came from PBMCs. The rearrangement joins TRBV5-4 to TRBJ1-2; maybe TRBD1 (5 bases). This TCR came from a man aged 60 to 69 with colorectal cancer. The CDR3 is CASRSSQGRGLPDGYTF. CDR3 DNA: TGTGCCAGCAGATCTTCTCAGGGTCGCGGATTGCCGGATGGCTACACCTTC. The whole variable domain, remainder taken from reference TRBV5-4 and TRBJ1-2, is ETGVTQSPTHLIKTRGQQVTLRCSSQSGHNTVSWYQQALGQGPQFIFQYYREEENGRGNFPPRFSGLQFPNYSSELNVNALELDDSALYLCASRSSQGRGLPDGYTFGSGTRLTVV.